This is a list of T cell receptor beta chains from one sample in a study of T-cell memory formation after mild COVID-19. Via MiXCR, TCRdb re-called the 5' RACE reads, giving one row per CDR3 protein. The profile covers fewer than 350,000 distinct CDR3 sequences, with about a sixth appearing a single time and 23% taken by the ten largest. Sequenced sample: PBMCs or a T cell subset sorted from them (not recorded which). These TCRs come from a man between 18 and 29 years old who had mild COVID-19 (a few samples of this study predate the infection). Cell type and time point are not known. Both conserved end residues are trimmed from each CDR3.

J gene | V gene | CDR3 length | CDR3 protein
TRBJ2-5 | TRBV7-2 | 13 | ASSTVGGLRETQY
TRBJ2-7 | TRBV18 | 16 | ASSPPAGTSTPAYEQY
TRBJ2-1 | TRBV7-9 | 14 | ASSPSQGDSYNEQF
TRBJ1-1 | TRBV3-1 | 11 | ASSQVGDSQAF
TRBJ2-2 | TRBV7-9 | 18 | ASSFGLAGFYIESDGELF
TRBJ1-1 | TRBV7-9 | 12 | ASSPPQSGTEAF
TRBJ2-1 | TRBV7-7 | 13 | ASSLGPQDRGEQF
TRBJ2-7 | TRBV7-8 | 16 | ASSFKRSAGGSTAEQY
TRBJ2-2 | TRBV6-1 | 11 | ASRIKRPGELF
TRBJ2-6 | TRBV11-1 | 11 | ASILSGANVLT
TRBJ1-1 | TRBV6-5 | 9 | ASSSYQEAF
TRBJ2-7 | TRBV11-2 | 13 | ASSLKAGRGPEQY
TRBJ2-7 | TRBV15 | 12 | ATSRDATAYEQY
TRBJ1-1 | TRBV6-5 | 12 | ASSYGTADTEAF
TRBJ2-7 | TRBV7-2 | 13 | ASSLRRGKAYEQY
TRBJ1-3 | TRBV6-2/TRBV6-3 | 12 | ASDPGRDGNTIY
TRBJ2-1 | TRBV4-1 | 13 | ASSQDSGGAGEQF
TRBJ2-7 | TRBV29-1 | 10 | SVVRGSYEQY
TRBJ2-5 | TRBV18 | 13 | ASSLQGAPQETQY
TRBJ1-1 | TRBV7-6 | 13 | ASSLAADLNTEAF
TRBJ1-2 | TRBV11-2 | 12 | ASSLDGGYYGYT
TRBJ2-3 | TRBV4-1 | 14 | ASSRRPLQSTDTQY
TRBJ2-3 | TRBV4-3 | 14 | ASSQKQGSSTDTQY
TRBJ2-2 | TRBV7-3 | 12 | ASSFTGPTGELF
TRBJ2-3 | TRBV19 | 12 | ASSFGLRRDTQY
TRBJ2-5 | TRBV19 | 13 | ASSIALRGSETQY
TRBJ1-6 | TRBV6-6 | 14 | ASSYLPGQLDSPLH
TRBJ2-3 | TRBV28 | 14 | ASSAETGTRINTQY
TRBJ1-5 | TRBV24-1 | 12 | ATSEAGGYQPQH
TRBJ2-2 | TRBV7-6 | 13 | ASTPWGVNTGELF
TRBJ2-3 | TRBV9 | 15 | ASSVGVGDSTTDTQY
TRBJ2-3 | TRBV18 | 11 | ASSPGNTDTQY
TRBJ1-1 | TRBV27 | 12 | ATLQVGGRTEAF
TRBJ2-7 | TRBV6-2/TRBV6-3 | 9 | ASSSTYEQY
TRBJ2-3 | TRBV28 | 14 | ASSPVRATDTDTQY
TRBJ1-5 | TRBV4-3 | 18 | ASSQGVYSLGEISNQPQH
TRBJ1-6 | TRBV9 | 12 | ASSEAGGNSPLH
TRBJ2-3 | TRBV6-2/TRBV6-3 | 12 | ASSHSGGADTQY
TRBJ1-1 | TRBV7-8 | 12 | ATAEEESNTEAF
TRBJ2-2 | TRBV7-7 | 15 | ASSPDQGPRRGGELF
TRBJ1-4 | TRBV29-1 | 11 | SVGLHLNEKLF
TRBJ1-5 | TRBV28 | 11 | ASSLEGQQPQH
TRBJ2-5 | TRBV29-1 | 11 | SCRDRGPTTQY
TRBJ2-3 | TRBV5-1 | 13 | ASSLMGEEGDTQY
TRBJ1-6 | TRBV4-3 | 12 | ASSPYWAGSPLH
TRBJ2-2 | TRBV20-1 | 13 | SARDPDRPPGELF
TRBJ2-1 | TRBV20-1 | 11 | SASGTYHNEQF
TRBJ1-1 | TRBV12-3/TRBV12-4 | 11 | ASSSQGDTEAF
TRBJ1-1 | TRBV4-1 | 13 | ASSQFRDRGAEAF
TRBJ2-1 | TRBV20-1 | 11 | SAPRAARNEQF
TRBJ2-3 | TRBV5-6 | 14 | ASSSAGYLAGDTQY
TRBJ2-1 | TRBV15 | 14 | ATSSAGQGVFDEQF
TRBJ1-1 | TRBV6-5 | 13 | ASSYSAQVNTEAF
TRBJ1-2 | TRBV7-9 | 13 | ASSLPAGPDYGYT
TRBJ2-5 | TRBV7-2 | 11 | ASGGGIQETQY
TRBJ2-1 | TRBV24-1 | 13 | ATSDLRTGGNEQF
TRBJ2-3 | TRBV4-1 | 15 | ASSQENGQRFSDTQY
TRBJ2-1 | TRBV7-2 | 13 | ASSLERGVHNEQF
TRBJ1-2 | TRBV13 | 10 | ASSSRAAGYT
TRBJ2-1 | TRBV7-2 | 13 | ASDPRGGVVNEQF